This T cell receptor beta chain was captured by sequencing in a study of cytomegalovirus exposure and HLA in healthy donors. Turning to the study itself: The same platform as the approximately 730 first-cohort repertoires was used for the 130 or so validation repertoires, a later analysis reported. Findings of the study overall: As confirmed in vitro, a few CMV-associated chains were specific for CMV antigens. Researchers catalogued approximately 170 TCR beta chains as cytomegalovirus-associated.

The study drew the donors from its 120-subject validation cohort, separate from the approximately 700-subject first cohort. Trimming removed 3 bases from V and 5 bases from J; junction bases left unmatched: 5. Germline V CDR1 and CDR2: SGHRS, YFSETQ. This CDR3 is 15 amino acids long. With regard to this clone: The antigen is not known.

This table comes from immunoSEQ multiplex PCR, and its TCRdb copy is limited to in-frame clones, with some not included. This repertoire shows 190,000 or so clones, roughly four fifths found once; its top ten account for 2.5% to 3.5%. The sample taken for sequencing was PBMCs. The receptor was derived from a woman between 18 and 29 years old in good health and CMV-seropositive. The chain recombines TRBV5-1 with TRBJ2-2, with TRBD1 identical over 9 bases. CDR3 protein: CASSYAGTGTGELFF. The DNA for the CDR3 is TGCGCCAGCAGCTATGCCGGGACAGGGACCGGGGAGCTGTTTTTT.